Shown below are 5 T cell receptor beta chains from a single sample sequenced in a study of CD8 T cells in Susac syndrome. Roughly 0.45 to 1 ug RNA was reverse transcribed with random hexamers. TCRdb redid the calling of the immunoSEQ multiplex PCR reads with MiXCR, one entry per CDR3 protein. The sample has approximately 57,000 distinct CDR3 sequences; 85% to 95% are singletons. The sample comprised CD8+ T cells from PBMCs. Receptor source: a human donor with Susac syndrome.

The V gene is TRBV15, the J gene TRBJ2-7, with 11 bases that match TRBD1. This CDR3 contains 15 residues. V was pared by 3 bases and J by 12 bases, with 13 bases of the junction left unmatched. CDR1 is LNHNV and CDR2 is YYDKDF in the germline V gene (reference sequence). CDR3 sequence reads: CATSSPPRTGGHGYF. The DNA of the CDR3 is TGTGCCACCAGCAGCCCCCCCAGGACAGGGGGCCACGGGTACTTC. The complete variable domain, with remaining parts taken from reference TRBV15 and TRBJ2-7, reads DAMVIQNPRYQVTQFGKPVTLSCSQTLNHNVMYWYQQKSSQAPKLLFHYYDKDFNNEADTPDNFQSRRPNTSFCFLDIRSPGLGDTAMYLCATSSPPRTGGHGYFGPGTRLTVT.

This rearrangement joins TRBV29-1 to TRBJ2-7; 7 bases match TRBD1. The ends lost 6 bases at V and 6 bases at J; junction bases unmatched: 14. The germline V gene encodes CDR1 SQVTM and CDR2 ANQGSEA. The CDR3 is made up of 14 amino acids. The CDR3 DNA reads TGCAGCGTACTCCGGGACAGCCCTCCTGGCGAGCAGTACTTC. This gives the protein CSVLRDSPPGEQYF.

This clonotype was found once. V is TRBV12-3 or TRBV12-4 and J is TRBJ1-5, with D hard to call. This CDR3 has 14 amino acids. Trimming took off 1 base at V and 4 bases at J, with 8 bases between the two ends. The CDR3 DNA follows: TGTGCCAGCAGTTTAGGGGGTTCGAATCAGCCCCAGCATTTT. This translates into CASSLGGSNQPQHF.

This clonotype was recorded only once. Written as DNA, the CDR3 is TGTGCCAGCCGAGGACTAGCGGGCGCCCCAACCCAGTACTTC. Translated, it gives CASRGLAGAPTQYF. The chain carries TRBV27 and TRBJ2-5, with TRBD2 matching over 11 bases. CDR3 size: 14 residues. Germline V gene lookup returns CDR1 MNHEY and CDR2 SMNVEV (reference sequence). V shed 8 bases and J 8 bases; nucleotides not matched to a gene: 10.

The rearrangement joins TRBV12-3 or TRBV12-4 to TRBJ1-3; no definite D call. The CDR3 runs to 15 residues. V was cut by 3 bases and J by 0 bases, with 9 bases left in between. The CDR3 bases are TGTGCCAGCAGTTTCTCTGGCAGCTCTGGAAACACCATATATTTT. It yields the protein CASSFSGSSGNTIYF.